This T cell receptor (beta chain) appears in the sequencing data of a study of CD8 T cells in ankylosing spondylitis. Study-level findings and limits: Peripheral blood samples showed relatively rare disease-linked clones, and these clones were CD8+. Some motif variants were previously reported in reactive arthritis synovial fluid and blood. Ankylosing spondylitis blood appeared to carry a characteristic TCR beta motif of under ten highly homologous variants.

Quantitative molecular-barcoded 5'-RACE generated the TCR beta libraries. One entry per CDR3 protein, called by TCRdb with MiXCR from the 5' RACE reads. The table lists roughly 180,000 distinct CDR3 sequences, 10% to 15% of them singletons. This CDR3 is 15 amino acids long. Germline V gene lookup returns CDR1 MNHEY and CDR2 SMNVEV (reference sequence). The V and J ends lost 4 bases and 6 bases respectively, with 18 bases between them. This clonotype was recorded at least ten times. Its antigen is undetermined. The chain is built from TRBV27 and TRBJ1-2, with D tentatively TRBD1 (5 bases). The clonotype comes from a female donor with ankylosing spondylitis or in good health (not recorded which). Sequences were obtained from blood, either unsorted or a sorted T cell fraction (not recorded which). CDR3 in amino acids: CASSSQGRGWNGYTF. The CDR3 coding sequence is TGTGCCAGCAGTTCCCAGGGTCGGGGCTGGAATGGCTACACCTTC.